This T cell receptor beta chain was retrieved from a study of CD8 T cells in ankylosing spondylitis. Broader study findings: Seven or eight highly homologous variants made up a TCR beta motif, and this motif appeared characteristic of ankylosing spondylitis blood. Some motif variants had been reported before (in reactive arthritis synovial fluid and blood).

MiXCR, run by TCRdb on the 5' RACE reads, gives a single entry per CDR3 protein. The repertoire holds 500,000 to 550,000 distinct CDR3 sequences, about 12% seen once, with 6.8% in the top ten. On this clonotype itself: Its antigen remains unidentified.

This CDR3 has 15 residues. V was trimmed by 5 bases and J by 0 bases, leaving 12 bases between them. Germline V gene data show CDR1 as SGHTA and CDR2 as FQGNSA. This chain links TRBV7-2 with TRBJ2-3; D possibly corresponds to TRBD1 (6 bases). The clonotype originates from a male donor with ankylosing spondylitis. Specimen: blood, either unsorted or a sorted T cell fraction (not recorded which). Written as DNA, the CDR3 is TGTGCCAGCAGCCCCCACAGGGCTAGCACAGATACGCAGTATTTT. Its translation is CASSPHRASTDTQYF.